This T cell receptor (beta chain) originates from a study of blood T cell repertoires in COVID-19. The overall study: There were acute and convalescent COVID-19 samples, and they came from the United States, Italy and Spain. T cells, B-cell-depleted T cells, or PBMCs supplied cDNA or gDNA.

In the original processing: For nucleated cells, counts were estimated from reference gene primer amplification. Clones were sequenced by immunoSEQ multiplex PCR, and TCRdb holds only the in-frame ones, with some missing. The D gene and trimming were derived from the DNA, and the V and J assignments and clone size from that table. The sample consists of around 190,000 clones, less than 90% of them appearing once. Trimming pared 3 bases from V and 4 bases from J, leaving 10 bases between. The CDR3 extends over 13 amino acids. Per germline, CDR1 SGDLS and CDR2 YYNGEE. The V call is TRBV9, the J call TRBJ2-5, with D possibly being TRBD2 (5 bases). The TCR comes from a young man with acute or convalescent COVID-19. Sequencing input: peripheral blood. The CDR3 DNA reads as TGTGCCAGCAGCGGAGGGATCGGAGAGACCCAGTACTTC. This encodes CASSGGIGETQYF. The full variable domain, with the rest looked up from reference TRBV9 and TRBJ2-5, is DSGVTQTPKHLITATGQRVTLRCSPRSGDLSVYWYQQSLDQGLQFLIQYYNGEERAKGNILERFSAQQFPDLHSELNLSSLELGDSALYFCASSGGIGETQYFGPGTRLLVL.